This is a list of T cell receptor beta chains from one sample in a study of blood T cell repertoires in COVID-19. The repertoire was sequenced with immunoSEQ multiplex PCR; TCRdb's copy has only in-frame clones and lacks some. The table includes 90,000 or so clones, around 93% detected once. What was sequenced was peripheral blood. These TCRs come from a human donor with active COVID-19. The donor label of this sample is uncertain. Each CDR3 is given with its conserved first and last residue. A D gene is named only where the DNA matches it firmly. Some rows have no size entry. The others give once, few or many, or a class for an expanded clone.

clone size	V gene	D gene	J gene	CDR3 DNA	CDR3 protein
.	TRBV6-5	TRBD1	TRBJ2-7	TGTGCCAGCAGCGGGGGCTTCGGACAGGGCTACGAGCAGTACTTC	CASSGGFGQGYEQYF
.	TRBV3-1/TRBV3-2	TRBD1	TRBJ1-1	TGTGCCAGCAGCCAAGGTGGACCGGGGACAGTGAACACTGAAGCTTTCTTT	CASSQGGPGTVNTEAFF
.	TRBV29-1	TRBD1	TRBJ2-1	TGCAGCGTTAACGGACAGGGCGTAACGGATGAGCAGTTCTTC	CSVNGQGVTDEQFF
.	TRBV6-2/TRBV6-3	.	TRBJ2-7	TGTGCCAGCAGTTGGGGCGGTGCCTACGAGCAGTACTTC	CASSWGGAYEQYF
.	TRBV9	TRBD2	TRBJ2-1	TGTGCCAGCAGCGATGGACTAGCGGGGGTCTCCTACAATGAGCAGTTCTTC	CASSDGLAGVSYNEQFF
.	TRBV6-1	.	TRBJ2-7	TGTGCCAGCAGTGAAAGTAGAACGTCTTACGAGCAGTACTTC	CASSESRTSYEQYF
.	TRBV19	TRBD1	TRBJ1-1	TGTGCCAGTAAACAGGGGGCTACCTATGATTACACTGAAGCTTTCTTT	CASKQGATYDYTEAFF
.	TRBV7-9	TRBD1	TRBJ1-1	TGTGCCAGCAGCTTTCAGACAGGGGGGAACACTGAAGCTTTCTTT	CASSFQTGGNTEAFF
.	TRBV5-1	.	TRBJ2-3	TGCGCCAGCAGCTTGCAGCGGAGCACAGATACGCAGTATTTT	CASSLQRSTDTQYF
few	TRBV5-1	.	TRBJ1-2	TGCGCCAGCAGCCCGAGGGCTCTGGCAGGGGTACGCTATGGCTACACCTTC	CASSPRALAGVRYGYTF
.	TRBV3-1/TRBV3-2	.	TRBJ1-4	TGTGCCAGCAGCCAAGGCAGGGTTAATGAAAAACTGTTTTTT	CASSQGRVNEKLFF
.	TRBV5-1	.	TRBJ1-4	TGCGCCAGCAGCTCCCGGACGGGAAATGAAAAACTGTTTTTT	CASSSRTGNEKLFF
.	TRBV11-2	.	TRBJ2-7	TGTGCCAGCAGCTCCTTAGTTGGGGGGTTGGGCGAGCAGTACTTC	CASSSLVGGLGEQYF
.	TRBV2	.	TRBJ1-2	TGTGCCAGCAGGATAGCTACACGGGGCTACACCTTC	CASRIATRGYTF
once	TRBV20-1	TRBD2	TRBJ2-3	TGCAGTGCTAGTCGTAGCGGGGGGACCTATTTT	CSASRSGGTYF
.	TRBV2	TRBD1	TRBJ2-5	TGTGCCACAGGTCCGGCACATACAGGGGTACGGGAGACCCAGTACTTC	CATGPAHTGVRETQYF
.	TRBV11-2	TRBD2	TRBJ2-3	TGTGCCAGCAGCTTAGGAACGAGCGGGGGGGCAAGAGATACGCAGTATTTT	CASSLGTSGGARDTQYF
.	TRBV27	TRBD2	TRBJ2-4	TGTGCCAGCAAGCGGGGGGCAAAAAACATTCAGTACTTC	CASKRGAKNIQYF
.	TRBV5-6	.	TRBJ2-1	TGTGCCAGCAGCTTGGGGGCCTCCTACAATGAGCAGTTCTTC	CASSLGASYNEQFF
.	TRBV7-2	.	TRBJ2-5	TGTGCCAGCAGCCAGGAGGCTCCGGGTCCGAAGTACTTC	CASSQEAPGPKYF
.	TRBV27	TRBD2	TRBJ2-3	TGTGCCAGCAGTTTAGGACTAGCGGGGGATGAAGATACGCAGTATTTT	CASSLGLAGDEDTQYF
.	TRBV12-3/TRBV12-4	.	TRBJ2-1	TGTGCCAGCAGTCAAACAGGGAACAATGAGCAGTTCTTC	CASSQTGNNEQFF
.	TRBV27	TRBD1	TRBJ2-7	TGTGCCAGCCAGGGAAGATCGGACAGGGCCTGGTACGAGCAGTACTTC	CASQGRSDRAWYEQYF
.	TRBV5-1	TRBD1	TRBJ2-2	TGCGCCAGCTCTCGAGGACAGGAGAACACCGGGGAGCTGTTTTTT	CASSRGQENTGELFF
.	TRBV27	.	TRBJ2-1	TGTGCCAGCAGCGTGACACCGTCCTACAATGAGCAGTTCTTC	CASSVTPSYNEQFF
once	TRBV2	.	TRBJ2-2	TGTGCCAGCACTGGCCGGGGGTATAGTGGGGAGCTGTTTTTT	CASTGRGYSGELFF
.	TRBV6-5	TRBD2	TRBJ2-3	TGTGCCAGCAGTAGACTAGCGGGGGGCACAGATACGCAGTATTTT	CASSRLAGGTDTQYF
.	TRBV13	.	TRBJ1-3	TGTGCCAGCAGCAACCTTCTCACAGACCTCGGAGGAAACACCATATATTTT	CASSNLLTDLGGNTIYF
.	TRBV6-5	.	TRBJ1-1	TGTGCCAGCAGCCAGAGAGGCACGTGGACTGAAGCTTTCTTT	CASSQRGTWTEAFF
.	TRBV20-1	.	TRBJ2-7	TGCAGTGCTAACAGGGTTGGCGAGCAGTACTTC	CSANRVGEQYF
.	TRBV2	.	TRBJ2-3	TGTGCCAGCAGCCATAGCGAGGGAGAAGATACGCAGTATTTT	CASSHSEGEDTQYF
.	TRBV5-1	.	TRBJ1-2	TGCGCCAGCAGCTTAGAAAGGACAAATGGCTACACCTTC	CASSLERTNGYTF
.	TRBV6-5	.	TRBJ2-1	TGTGCCAGCGTTGCGATTACAGGGATGCAGAATGAGCAGTTCTTC	CASVAITGMQNEQFF
.	TRBV5-1	TRBD1	TRBJ1-2	TGCGCCAGCAGCATGGACAGGTCTAACTATGGCTACACCTTC	CASSMDRSNYGYTF
once	TRBV6-1	.	TRBJ2-5	TGTGCCAGCAGTGAATACCCGGGGAGGGAGACCCAGTACTTC	CASSEYPGRETQYF
.	TRBV6-2/TRBV6-3	TRBD2	TRBJ2-7	TGTGCCAGCAGTTCTCCTAAGCGGGACCGTTCCTACGAGCAGTACTTC	CASSSPKRDRSYEQYF
once	TRBV11-2	TRBD1	TRBJ2-5	TGTGCCAGCAGCTCTGGGACAGGGGAAGGAGAGACCCAGTACTTC	CASSSGTGEGETQYF
.	TRBV6-6	TRBD1	TRBJ2-1	TGTGCCAGCAGGCCTCGACAGGGGGCAGCCTACAATGAGCAGTTCTTC	CASRPRQGAAYNEQFF
.	TRBV2	.	TRBJ2-1	TGTGCCAGCAGTGAAAATGCGTTCCCCAATGAGCAGTTCTTC	CASSENAFPNEQFF
.	TRBV19	.	TRBJ1-4	TGTGCCAGTAGTATCGGTCGGGAAAAACTGTTTTTT	CASSIGREKLFF